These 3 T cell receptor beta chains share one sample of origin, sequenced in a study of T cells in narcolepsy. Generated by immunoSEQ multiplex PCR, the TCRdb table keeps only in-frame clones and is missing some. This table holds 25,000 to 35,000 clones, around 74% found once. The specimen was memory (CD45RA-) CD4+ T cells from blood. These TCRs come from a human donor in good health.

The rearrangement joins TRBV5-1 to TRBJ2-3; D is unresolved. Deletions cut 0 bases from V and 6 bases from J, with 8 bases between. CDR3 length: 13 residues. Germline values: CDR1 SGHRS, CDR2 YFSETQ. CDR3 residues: CASSLDPGDTQYF. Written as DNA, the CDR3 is TGCGCCAGCAGCTTGGACCCCGGGGATACGCAGTATTTT. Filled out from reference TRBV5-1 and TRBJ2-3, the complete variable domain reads KAGVTQTPRYLIKTRGQQVTLSCSPISGHRSVSWYQQTPGQGLQFLFEYFSETQRNKGNFPGRFSGRQFSNSRSEMNVSTLELGDSALYLCASSLDPGDTQYFGPGTRLTVL.

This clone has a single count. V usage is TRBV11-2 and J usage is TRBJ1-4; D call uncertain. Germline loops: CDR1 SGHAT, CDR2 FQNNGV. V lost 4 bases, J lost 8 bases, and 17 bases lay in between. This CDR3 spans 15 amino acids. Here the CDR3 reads CASSSRGGRWEKLFF. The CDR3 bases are TGTGCCAGCAGCTCCCGAGGCGGGCGTTGGGAAAAACTGTTTTTT.

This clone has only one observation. Here the CDR3 reads CASASGGSSNEQFF. The CDR3 DNA reads TGTGCTAGTGCCTCAGGGGGCTCGAGCAATGAGCAGTTCTTC. V usage is TRBV12-5 and J usage is TRBJ2-1; 8 bases fit TRBD1. Germline CDR1 LGHNT, CDR2 FRNRAP. The junction had 8 bases not matched to a gene; V was cut back by 7 bases and J by 6 bases. The CDR3 has 14 amino acids.